The T cell receptor beta chain under discussion was sequenced for a study of graft-versus-host responses after intestinal transplantation. Repertoires were generated with immunoSEQ multiplex PCR, while TCRdb's copy carries only in-frame clones and drops some. The table has fewer than 95,000 clones, roughly 93% seen once; the top ten hold about 0.2%. In the case of this clone: Its antigen is not known.

CDR1 is SGHNT, CDR2 YYREEE, per germline (reference sequence). The CDR3 has 17 amino acids. The J segment lost 0 bases and the V segment lost 1 base, leaving 2 bases of the junction unmatched. The starting material was unstimulated CD4+ T cells sorted from spleen or lymph node cells, obtained before transplant. The TCR sequence derives from a human donor who was the organ donor for an intestinal transplant. The chain has TRBV5-4 and TRBJ2-3, with 13 nucleotides matching TRBD2. The CDR3 sequence: CASSLTSGGASTDTQYF. The CDR3 region has the DNA TGTGCCAGCAGCTTGACTAGCGGGGGGGCTAGCACAGATACGCAGTATTTT. The whole variable domain, remainder taken from reference TRBV5-4 and TRBJ2-3, is ETGVTQSPTHLIKTRGQQVTLRCSSQSGHNTVSWYQQALGQGPQFIFQYYREEENGRGNFPPRFSGLQFPNYSSELNVNALELDDSALYLCASSLTSGGASTDTQYFGPGTRLTVL.